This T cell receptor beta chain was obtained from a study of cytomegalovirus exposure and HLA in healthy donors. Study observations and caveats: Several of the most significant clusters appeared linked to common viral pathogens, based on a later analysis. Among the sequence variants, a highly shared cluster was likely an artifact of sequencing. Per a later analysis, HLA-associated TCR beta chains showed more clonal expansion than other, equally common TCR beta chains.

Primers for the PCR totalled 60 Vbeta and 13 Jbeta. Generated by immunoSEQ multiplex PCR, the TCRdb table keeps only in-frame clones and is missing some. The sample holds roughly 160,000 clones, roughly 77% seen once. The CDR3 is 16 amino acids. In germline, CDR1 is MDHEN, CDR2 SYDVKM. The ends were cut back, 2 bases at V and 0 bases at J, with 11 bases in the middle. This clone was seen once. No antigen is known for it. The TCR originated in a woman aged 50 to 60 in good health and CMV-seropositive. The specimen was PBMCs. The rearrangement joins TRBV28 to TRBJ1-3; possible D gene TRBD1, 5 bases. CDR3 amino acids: CASSLRQGGSGNTIYF. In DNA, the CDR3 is TGTGCCAGCAGTTTAAGGCAGGGCGGCTCTGGAAACACCATATATTTT.